One and the same sample provided the 10 T cell receptor beta chains below, sequenced in a study of blood T cells in healthy people across ages. Sample-barcoded 5' priming and a J-beta primer mix drove a second PCR of 7 to 11 cycles. TCRdb independently ran MiXCR on the 5' RACE reads; one entry per CDR3 protein. The repertoire includes some 1.1 million distinct CDR3 sequences, around two fifths of them detected once, and around 14% sits in the top ten. The sequenced sample consisted of blood. The origin of the receptors is a man aged 18 to 30 in good health.

This clonotype has more than one count but fewer than ten. In DNA form, the CDR3 reads TGCTCCCTAGCGGGGGATAGCACAGATACGCAGTATTTT. It is translated as CSLAGDSTDTQYF. The chain uses TRBV20-1 and TRBJ2-3; 10 bases map to TRBD2. Germline V lookup: CDR1 DFQATT, CDR2 SNEGSKA (reference sequence). This CDR3 contains 13 residues.

The rearrangement uses TRBV9 and TRBJ2-5; D is tentatively TRBD1 or TRBD2 (6 bases each). V was cut by 6 bases and J by 4 bases, with 10 bases left in between. The CDR3 length is 12 residues. Germline CDR1 reads SGDLS; CDR2 reads YYNGEE. Written as DNA, the CDR3 is TGTGCCAGCATCGGAGGGGGAGAGACCCAGTACTTC. This translates into CASIGGGETQYF.

V gene TRBV27 combines with J gene TRBJ1-2, with unresolved D. Trimming removed 0 bases from V and 4 bases from J, with 9 bases in between. This CDR3 comprises 14 residues. Per germline, CDR1 MNHEY and CDR2 SMNVEV (reference sequence). CDR3 sequence: CASSLSEKVYGYTF. CDR3 nucleotides: TGTGCCAGCAGTTTATCAGAAAAGGTCTATGGCTACACCTTC.

The V and J genes are TRBV15 and TRBJ1-1; no firm D call. V lost 3 bases and J 2 bases, leaving 7 bases between the germline ends. The CDR3 is 13 residues long. Germline-derived CDR1 and CDR2 are LNHNV and YYDKDF (reference sequence). CDR3 sequence (DNA): TGTGCCACCAGCAGGTTACCAAACACTGAAGCTTTCTTT. Its translation is CATSRLPNTEAFF.

The rearrangement links TRBV10-3 to TRBJ2-3; 10 nucleotides match TRBD1. CDR3 length: 14 residues. V gave up 6 bases and J gave up 4 bases; unmatched junction bases: 4. Per the germline V gene, CDR1 is ENHRY and CDR2 is SYGVKD. Here the CDR3 reads CAIRTGTGADTQYF. The CDR3 bases are TGTGCCATCAGAACCGGGACAGGGGCAGATACGCAGTATTTT.

This sequence joins TRBV20-1 and TRBJ2-1, with unresolved D. The assigned J gene may be wrong: the sequence end matches TRBJ2-7 better. Per germline, CDR1 DFQATT and CDR2 SNEGSKA (reference sequence). The CDR3 consists of 15 residues. The CDR3 spells CSARDLGRTYNEQYF. The CDR3, as DNA: TGCAGTGCTAGAGATTTGGGTAGGACCTACAATGAGCAGTACTTC.

Details on this clonotype: No conserved phenylalanine or tryptophan is present at the end of the CDR3, so a read error is the likely explanation. The chain combines TRBV2 with TRBJ1-1; TRBD1 agrees at 7 bases. After removal of 6 bases from V and 2 bases from J, the junction contained 15 bases not matched to a gene. This CDR3 is built from 17 residues. Germline CDR1 and CDR2: SNHLY and FYNNEI. The CDR3 region has the DNA TGTGCCAGCAGCGTACCATGGGACTACAGGGGTAACACTGAAGCTTTCTAT. Its translation: CASSVPWDYRGNTEAFY.

This clonotype was seen more than once but under ten times. The CDR3 nucleotides read TGTGCCAGCAGCGCGCGGGACTCGACAACCTACGAGCAGTACTTC. This sequence encodes CASSARDSTTYEQYF. The chain recombines TRBV7-9 with TRBJ2-7; a weak D match, TRBD2 (6 bases). V lost 5 bases and J lost 2, with 16 bases in between. The CDR3 is made up of 15 amino acids. Per germline, CDR1 SEHNR and CDR2 FQNEAQ (reference sequence).

V is TRBV20-1 and J is TRBJ1-4; weak D call: TRBD1 (5 bases). Between the trimmed V and J ends, which lost 2 bases and 2 bases, there was a span of 6 bases. This CDR3 region has 13 residues. CDR1 and CDR2 (germline): DFQATT, SNEGSKA (reference sequence). Here the CDR3 reads CSARWGTNEKLFF. The CDR3, as DNA: TGCAGTGCTAGATGGGGGACTAATGAAAAACTGTTTTTT.

A few counts support this clonotype. The chain carries TRBV18 and TRBJ1-1; D possibly corresponds to TRBD1 (6 bases). This CDR3 has 13 amino acids. V lost 5 bases and J 2 bases, leaving 9 bases between the germline ends. CDR1 and CDR2 from the germline V gene are KGHSH and LQKENI. CDR3: CASSGDINTEAFF. DNA for the CDR3: TGTGCCAGCTCAGGGGACATTAACACTGAAGCTTTCTTT. Based on the CDR3 plus reference TRBV18 and TRBJ1-1, the full variable domain is NAGVMQNPRHLVRRRGQEARLRCSPMKGHSHVYWYRQLPEEGLKFMVYLQKENIIDESGMPKERFSAEFPKEGPSILRIQQVVRGDSAAYFCASSGDINTEAFFGQGTRLTVV.